The source of this T cell receptor (beta chain) is a study of blood T cell repertoires in COVID-19. Germline values: CDR1 LNHDA, CDR2 SQIVND (reference sequence). This CDR3 has 14 amino acids. V lost 8 bases, J lost 4 bases, and 10 bases stayed unmatched. Only in-frame clones appear in the TCRdb table, and some are missing; sequencing was by immunoSEQ multiplex PCR. The sample records 100,000 or so clones, 80% to 90% being singletons. The V gene is TRBV19, the J gene TRBJ1-2, with 7 nucleotides matching TRBD1. The clonotype originates from a middle-aged man with active or convalescent COVID-19. The specimen was peripheral blood. CDR3 amino acids: CASCEQGRGYGYTF. The CDR3 DNA reads TGTGCCAGTTGCGAACAGGGGCGCGGCTATGGCTACACCTTC.